This T cell receptor (beta chain) was observed in a study of blood T cell repertoires in COVID-19. Under the authors' procedure: Amplification with reference gene primers provided the estimates of nucleated cell counts. Method: immunoSEQ multiplex PCR; TCRdb's copy keeps in-frame clones and lacks some. D and trimming were read from the DNA, whereas the V and J calls and clone size are those reported in that table. Of just under 85,000 clones in the sample, approximately 86% were seen once. A remark on this clone: Other DNA sequences within the sample encode an identical CDR3.

The sample comprised peripheral blood. The source of this sequence is a woman over 75 with acute or convalescent COVID-19.

CDR3 sequence (DNA): TGTGCCAGCAGCTCGCAAGAGACCCAGTACTTC. Its protein product is CASSSQETQYF. The chain joins TRBV11-2 to TRBJ2-5, with D unresolved. Trimming stripped 4 bases from V and 2 bases from J, with 2 bases between. The CDR3 covers 11 residues. In germline, CDR1 is SGHAT, CDR2 FQNNGV.